The 2 T cell receptor beta chains below come from one sample, sequenced in a study of human thymus T cells. The method was immunoSEQ multiplex PCR; TCRdb's version includes in-frame clones alone and lacks a portion of them. The data show fewer than 85,000 clones, 95% seen once. It was from resections taken during corrective heart surgery that the thymus tissue came. The sequenced sample was thymus tissue. The receptors derive from a girl under two years old with a congenital heart defect but otherwise immunologically healthy.

This chain joins TRBV6-1 and TRBJ2-7, with D possibly matching TRBD2 (6 bases). CDR1 and CDR2 from the germline V gene are MNHNS and SASEGT. The CDR3 spans 15 residues. The ends were cut back, 6 bases at V and 0 bases at J, with 15 bases in the middle. CDR3 sequence reads: CASRRGGSSSYEQYF. CDR3 coding DNA: TGTGCCAGCAGGCGGGGCGGCTCGAGCTCCTACGAGCAGTACTTC.

J is TRBJ2-7 and V is TRBV28; 7 nucleotides agree with TRBD1. The junction had 6 bases not matched to a gene; V was cut back by 2 bases and J by 2 bases. Germline loops: CDR1 MDHEN, CDR2 SYDVKM. The length of the CDR3 is 15 residues. For the CDR3, the DNA is TGTGCCAGCAGTTTAACCCACAGGGGACCCTACGAGCAGTACTTC. Encoded protein: CASSLTHRGPYEQYF.